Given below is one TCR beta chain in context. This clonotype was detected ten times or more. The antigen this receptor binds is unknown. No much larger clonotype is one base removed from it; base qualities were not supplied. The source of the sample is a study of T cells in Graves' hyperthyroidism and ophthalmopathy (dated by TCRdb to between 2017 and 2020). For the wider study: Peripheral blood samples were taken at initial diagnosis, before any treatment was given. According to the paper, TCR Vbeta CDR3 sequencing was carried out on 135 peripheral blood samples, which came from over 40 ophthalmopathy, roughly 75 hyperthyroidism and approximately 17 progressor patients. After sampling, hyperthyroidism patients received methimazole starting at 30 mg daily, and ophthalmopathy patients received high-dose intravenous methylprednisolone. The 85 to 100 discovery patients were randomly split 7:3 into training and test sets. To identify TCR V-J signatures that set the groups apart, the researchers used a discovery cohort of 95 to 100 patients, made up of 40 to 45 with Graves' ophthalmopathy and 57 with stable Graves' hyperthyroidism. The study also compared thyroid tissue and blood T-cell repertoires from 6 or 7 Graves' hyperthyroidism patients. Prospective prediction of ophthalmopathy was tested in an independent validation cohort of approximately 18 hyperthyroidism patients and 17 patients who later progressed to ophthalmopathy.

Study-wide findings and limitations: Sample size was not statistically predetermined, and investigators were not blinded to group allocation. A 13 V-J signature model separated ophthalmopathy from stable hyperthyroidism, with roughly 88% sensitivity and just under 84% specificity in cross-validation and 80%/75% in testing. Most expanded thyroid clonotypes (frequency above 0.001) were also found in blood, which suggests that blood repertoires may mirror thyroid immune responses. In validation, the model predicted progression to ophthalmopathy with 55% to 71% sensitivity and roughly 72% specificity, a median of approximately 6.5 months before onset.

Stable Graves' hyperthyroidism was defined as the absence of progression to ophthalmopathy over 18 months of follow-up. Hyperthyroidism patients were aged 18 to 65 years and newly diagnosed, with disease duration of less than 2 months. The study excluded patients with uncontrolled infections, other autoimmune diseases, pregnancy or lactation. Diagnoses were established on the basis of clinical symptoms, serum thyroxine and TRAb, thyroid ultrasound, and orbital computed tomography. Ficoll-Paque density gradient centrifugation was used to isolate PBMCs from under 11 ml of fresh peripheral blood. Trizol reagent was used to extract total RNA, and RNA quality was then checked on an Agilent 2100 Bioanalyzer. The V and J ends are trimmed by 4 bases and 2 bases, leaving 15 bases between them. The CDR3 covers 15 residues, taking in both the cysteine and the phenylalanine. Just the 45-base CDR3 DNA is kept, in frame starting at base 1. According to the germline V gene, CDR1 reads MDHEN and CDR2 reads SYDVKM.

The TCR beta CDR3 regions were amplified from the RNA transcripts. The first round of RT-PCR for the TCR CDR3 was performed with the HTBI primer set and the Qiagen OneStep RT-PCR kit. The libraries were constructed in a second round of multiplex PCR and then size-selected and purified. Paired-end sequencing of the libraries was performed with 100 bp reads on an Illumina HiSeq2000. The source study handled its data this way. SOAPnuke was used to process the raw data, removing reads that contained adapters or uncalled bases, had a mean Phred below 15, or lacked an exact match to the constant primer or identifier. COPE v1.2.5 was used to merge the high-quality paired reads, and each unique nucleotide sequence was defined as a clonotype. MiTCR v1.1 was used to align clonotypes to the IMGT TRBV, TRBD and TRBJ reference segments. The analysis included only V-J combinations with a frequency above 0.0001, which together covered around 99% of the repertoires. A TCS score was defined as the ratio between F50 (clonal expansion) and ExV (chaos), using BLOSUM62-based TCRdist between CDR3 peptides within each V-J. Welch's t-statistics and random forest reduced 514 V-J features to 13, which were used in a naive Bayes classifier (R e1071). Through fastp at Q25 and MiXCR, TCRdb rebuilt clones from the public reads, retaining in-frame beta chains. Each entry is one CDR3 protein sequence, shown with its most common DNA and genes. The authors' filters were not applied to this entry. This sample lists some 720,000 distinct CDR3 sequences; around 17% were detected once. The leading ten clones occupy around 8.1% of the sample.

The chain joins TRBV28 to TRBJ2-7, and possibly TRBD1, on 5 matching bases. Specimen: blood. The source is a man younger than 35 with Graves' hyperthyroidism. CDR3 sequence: CASSSSRTRTYEQYF. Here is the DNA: TGTGCCAGCAGTTCCTCACGGACACGGACCTACGAGCAGTACTTC.